This T cell receptor (beta chain) emerged from a study of CD8 T cells in Susac syndrome. Germline V gene sequence: CDR1 LNHDA, CDR2 SQIVND (reference sequence). The CDR3 is 15 amino acids. The junction had 7 bases not matched to a gene; V was cut back by 5 bases and J by 4 bases. Broader study findings: The total CD8+ repertoires contained roughly 15 Susac-specific public clones, and the CD8+ TEMRA repertoires contained about 5.

Details on this clonotype: What it binds is unknown.

CD8+ and CD4+ T cells from blood underwent TCR beta sequencing, which was carried out in a high-throughput format. Reverse transcription used roughly 0.5 to 1 ug RNA and random hexamers. The TCR beta CDR3 was amplified by immunoSEQ multiplex PCR across 54 Vbeta, 13 Jbeta. TCRdb reprocessed the immunoSEQ multiplex PCR reads with MiXCR, giving one entry per CDR3 protein. The profile shows approximately 190,000 distinct CDR3 sequences, around 93% of them singletons. The chain uses TRBV19 and TRBJ1-1; TRBD1 agrees at 10 bases. Sequenced sample: CD8+ T cells from PBMCs. This receptor was taken from a human donor with Susac syndrome. The CDR3 bases are TGTGCCAGTAGTCCGTGGACAGGGGGTGGCACTGAAGCTTTCTTT. The encoded protein is CASSPWTGGGTEAFF.